Listed below are T cell receptor beta chains from one sample, sequenced in a study of identical twins. TCRdb redid the calling of the 5' RACE reads with MiXCR, one entry per CDR3 protein. The sample records 570,000 or so distinct CDR3 sequences, 7.5% to 10% being singletons. These data were also filed under a second study, of yellow fever vaccine responses in identical twins.

The specimen sequenced was PBMCs. These receptors came from a woman aged 18-29 years in good health. The CDR3 runs from the conserved cysteine through the conserved F or W. The D gene is left open where the match is weak. The listing skips clone size in some rows; elsewhere it reads once, few, many or a size class.

size: -; J: TRBJ2-6; V: TRBV12-3/TRBV12-4; D: -; DNA: TGTGCCAGCTCAAGACAGGCTGGGGCCAACGTCCTGACTTTC; CDR3: CASSRQAGANVLTF
size: many; J: TRBJ2-3; V: TRBV5-1; D: TRBD2; DNA: TGCGCCAGCAGCTCAACGGGGACTAGCGGGAGGTGGGATACGCAGTATTTT; CDR3: CASSSTGTSGRWDTQYF
size: few; J: TRBJ2-3; V: TRBV4-3; D: -; DNA: TGCGCCAGCAGCCAAGAGTTGCCCCTCGCAGATACGCAGTATTTT; CDR3: CASSQELPLADTQYF
size: few; J: TRBJ2-3; V: TRBV2; D: TRBD2; DNA: TGTGCCAGCAGTGAAAGCGGGGGCGATACAGATACGCAGTATTTT; CDR3: CASSESGGDTDTQYF
size: -; J: TRBJ1-5; V: TRBV19; D: -; DNA: TGTGCCACCTCCGGGACGGTGAATCAGCCCCAGCATTTT; CDR3: CATSGTVNQPQHF
size: -; J: TRBJ2-7; V: TRBV4-3; D: -; DNA: TGCGCCAGCAGCCAAGAGCTGGCGTACGAGCAGTACTTC; CDR3: CASSQELAYEQYF
size: few; J: TRBJ2-4; V: TRBV2; D: -; DNA: TGTGCCAGCAGCCAGGACAGTCTCTCCAAAAACATTCAGTACTTC; CDR3: CASSQDSLSKNIQYF
size: few; J: TRBJ2-7; V: TRBV4-3; D: TRBD2; DNA: TGCGCCAGCAGCCAAGACCACGGGGGGAGCTCCTACGAGCAGTACTTC; CDR3: CASSQDHGGSSYEQYF
size: -; J: TRBJ1-2; V: TRBV30; D: -; DNA: TGTGCCTGGAGGGACGCTAACTATGGCTACACCTTC; CDR3: CAWRDANYGYTF
size: many; J: TRBJ1-1; V: TRBV6-5; D: -; DNA: TGTGCCAGCAGTTGGGGATTGGCTTTCTTT; CDR3: CASSWGLAFF
size: many; J: TRBJ2-7; V: TRBV20-1; D: -; DNA: TGCAGTGCTAGAATCAGGGCCTACGAGCAGTACTTC; CDR3: CSARIRAYEQYF
size: few; J: TRBJ2-7; V: TRBV20-1; D: TRBD2; DNA: TGCAGTGCCCAGACTAGCGGGAGGCTATACGAGCAGTACTTC; CDR3: CSAQTSGRLYEQYF
size: few; J: TRBJ2-1; V: TRBV14; D: TRBD2; DNA: TGTGCCAGCAGGTTTAGCGGGAGTCCCTACAATGAGCAGTTCTTC; CDR3: CASRFSGSPYNEQFF
size: few; J: TRBJ2-4; V: TRBV5-5; D: -; DNA: TGTGCCAGCAGCTTTCGGAGGGGGGACGTAGCCAAAAACATTCAGTACTTC; CDR3: CASSFRRGDVAKNIQYF
size: -; J: TRBJ2-1; V: TRBV5-1; D: TRBD1; DNA: TGCGCCAGCAGCTTGGGCGGGACAGGGGCCCCCAATGAGCAGTTCTTC; CDR3: CASSLGGTGAPNEQFF
size: few; J: TRBJ2-2; V: TRBV29-1; D: -; DNA: TGCAGCGTCCCGAGGGACCCTGTGAACACCGGGGAGCTGTTTTTT; CDR3: CSVPRDPVNTGELFF
size: few; J: TRBJ2-5; V: TRBV5-1; D: -; DNA: TGCGCCAGCAGCAGGCTTCAAGAGACCCAGTACTTC; CDR3: CASSRLQETQYF
size: few; J: TRBJ2-2; V: TRBV29-1; D: TRBD1; DNA: TGCAGCGTTGATTGGACAGGGATCACCGGGGAGCTGTTTTTT; CDR3: CSVDWTGITGELFF
size: -; J: TRBJ2-5; V: TRBV27; D: -; DNA: TGTGCCAGCAGTCCTCGGGTTGGAAGAGAGACCCAGTACTTC; CDR3: CASSPRVGRETQYF
size: -; J: TRBJ2-3; V: TRBV28; D: TRBD2; DNA: TGTGCCAGCAGTTTACCGGGACTAGCGGGAGTCTCAGATACGCAGTATTTT; CDR3: CASSLPGLAGVSDTQYF
size: many; J: TRBJ2-2; V: TRBV5-1; D: TRBD1; DNA: TGCGCCAGCAGCAAAATACGGACAGGGGGCACCGGGGAGCTGTTTTTT; CDR3: CASSKIRTGGTGELFF
size: few; J: TRBJ2-1; V: TRBV2; D: -; DNA: TGTGCCAGCAGTGTCAATTTTCCATACAATGAGCAGTTCTTC; CDR3: CASSVNFPYNEQFF
size: few; J: TRBJ2-3; V: TRBV12-3/TRBV12-4; D: -; DNA: TGTGCCAGCAGACTGGGTGCGGCAGATACGCAGTATTTT; CDR3: CASRLGAADTQYF
size: -; J: TRBJ2-4; V: TRBV10-3; D: -; DNA: TGTGCCATCAGTGACAGTACCAAAAACATTCAGTACTTC; CDR3: CAISDSTKNIQYF
size: many; J: TRBJ2-2; V: TRBV10-2; D: -; DNA: TGCGCCAGCACGGATCTTGGACAGAACACCGGGGAGCTGTTTTTT; CDR3: CASTDLGQNTGELFF